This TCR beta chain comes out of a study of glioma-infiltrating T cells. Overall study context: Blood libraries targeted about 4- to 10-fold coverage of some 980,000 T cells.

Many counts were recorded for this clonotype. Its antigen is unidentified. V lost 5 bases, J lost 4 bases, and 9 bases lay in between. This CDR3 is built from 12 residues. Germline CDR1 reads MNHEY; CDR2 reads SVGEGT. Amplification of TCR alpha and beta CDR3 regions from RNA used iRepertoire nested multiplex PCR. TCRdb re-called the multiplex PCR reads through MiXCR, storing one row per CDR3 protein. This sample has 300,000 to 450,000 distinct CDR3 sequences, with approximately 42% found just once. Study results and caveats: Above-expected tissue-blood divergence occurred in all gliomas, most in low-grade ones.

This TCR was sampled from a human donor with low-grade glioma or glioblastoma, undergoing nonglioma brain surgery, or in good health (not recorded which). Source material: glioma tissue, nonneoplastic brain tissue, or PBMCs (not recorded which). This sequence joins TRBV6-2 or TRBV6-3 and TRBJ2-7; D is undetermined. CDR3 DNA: TGTGCCAGCAGTACATTCGGATACGAGCAGTACTTC. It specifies CASSTFGYEQYF.